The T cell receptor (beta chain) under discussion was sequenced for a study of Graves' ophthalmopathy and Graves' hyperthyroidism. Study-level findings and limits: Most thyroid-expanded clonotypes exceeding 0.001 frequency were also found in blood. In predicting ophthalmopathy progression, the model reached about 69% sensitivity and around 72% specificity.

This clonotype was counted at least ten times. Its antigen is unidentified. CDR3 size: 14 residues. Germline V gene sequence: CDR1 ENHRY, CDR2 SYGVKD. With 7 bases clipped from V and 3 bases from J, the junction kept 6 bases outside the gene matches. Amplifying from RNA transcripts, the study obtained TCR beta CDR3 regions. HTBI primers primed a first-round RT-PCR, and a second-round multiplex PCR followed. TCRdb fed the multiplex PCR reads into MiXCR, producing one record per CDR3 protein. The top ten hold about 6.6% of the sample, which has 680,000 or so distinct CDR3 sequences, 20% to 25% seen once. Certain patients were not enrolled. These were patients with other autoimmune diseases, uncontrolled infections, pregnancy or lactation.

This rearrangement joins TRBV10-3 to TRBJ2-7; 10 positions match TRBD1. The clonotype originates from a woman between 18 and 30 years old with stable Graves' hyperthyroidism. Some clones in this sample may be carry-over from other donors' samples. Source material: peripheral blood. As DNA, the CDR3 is TGTGCCATCAAACCGGGACAGGGGTTCTACGAGCAGTACTTC. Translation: CAIKPGQGFYEQYF.